This paragraph covers one TCR beta chain sequence. CDR3 length: 15 residues. Germline V CDR1 and CDR2: LGHNA, YNFKEQ. The germline V and J ends were trimmed by 1 base and 6 bases, with 16 bases remaining between them. These data originate in a study of T cell changes during pregnancy in multiple sclerosis. Sequencing was performed with immunoSEQ multiplex PCR; in TCRdb, only in-frame clones are kept and a portion is missing. The table has about 34,000 clones, around nine tenths seen once. Sample: CD8+ T cells from peripheral blood mononuclear cells, taken in the third trimester of pregnancy. The rearrangement joins TRBV4-2 to TRBJ2-7; D might be TRBD2 (5 bases). The clonotype comes from a female donor with multiple sclerosis, enrolled in a pregnancy study. The DNA of the CDR3 is TGTGCCAGCAGCCAAGTTACGGGGAGATTCAGCGAGCAGTACTTC. Its protein is CASSQVTGRFSEQYF.